This entry is about one T cell receptor beta chain. These data come from a study of blood T cell repertoires in COVID-19. Across the study: Samples taken during acute and convalescent COVID-19 were collected in the United States, Italy and Spain. PBMCs, B-cell-depleted T cells, or T cells were the source of the cDNA or gDNA that made up the material.

Original analysis: Amplifying reference gene primers gave estimates of nucleated cell counts. Here immunoSEQ multiplex PCR was the method, and the copy in TCRdb shows in-frame clones only, minus some. V and J calls and clone size are given by that table; D and trimming were obtained from the DNA. This sample has approximately 23,000 clones, with less than 95% found just once. The V and J ends lost 6 bases and 9 bases, in that order; junction bases with no gene match: 5. The CDR3 runs 13 residues. Germline values: CDR1 MNHEY, CDR2 SMNVEV (reference sequence). Sequenced input: peripheral blood. V usage is TRBV27 and J usage is TRBJ1-6, with 7 bases fitting TRBD1. The source is an older man with acute or convalescent COVID-19. The chain's CDR3 is CASSLTGSSPLHF. The CDR3 coding sequence is TGTGCCAGCAGCCTGACAGGGTCTTCACCCCTCCACTTT.